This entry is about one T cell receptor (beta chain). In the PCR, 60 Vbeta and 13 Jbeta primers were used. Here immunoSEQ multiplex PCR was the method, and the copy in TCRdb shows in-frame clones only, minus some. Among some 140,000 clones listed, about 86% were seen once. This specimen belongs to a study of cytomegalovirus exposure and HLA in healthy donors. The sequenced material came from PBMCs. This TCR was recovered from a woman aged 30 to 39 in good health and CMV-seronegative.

The CDR3 here is CASSLSRGQTEAFF. CDR3 in DNA: TGTGCCAGCAGCCTAAGCCGGGGACAGACTGAAGCTTTCTTT. The chain recombines TRBV7-2 with TRBJ1-1, with TRBD1 matching over 7 bases. V lost 5 bases and J lost 5; bases outside the gene matches: 8. Germline lookup yields CDR1 SGHTA and CDR2 FQGNSA. CDR3 length equals 14 residues.